This record concerns one T cell receptor (beta chain) sequence. The sample comes from a study of T cell changes during pregnancy in multiple sclerosis. TCRdb keeps only in-frame clones here, not all; method: immunoSEQ multiplex PCR. The sample lists some 64,000 clones; 91% were seen once. With 4 bases removed from V and 8 bases from J, the gap between germline ends came to 14 bases. The CDR3 spans 14 residues. The germline CDR1 and CDR2 sequences are MGHRA and YSYEKL. Here the sequenced sample was peripheral blood, taken in the first trimester of pregnancy. The clonotype was recovered from a female donor with multiple sclerosis, enrolled in a pregnancy study. This chain connects TRBV4-1 to TRBJ1-4; a possible D gene is TRBD1 (5 bases). DNA of the CDR3: TGCGCCAGCAGCCTCTCACGGACACAGGAAAAACTGTTTTTT. The encoded protein is CASSLSRTQEKLFF.